The clone carrying this T cell receptor (beta chain) appeared many times. Its specificity is unknown. This record comes from a study of T-cell reconstitution after alpha-beta-depleted transplantation in children. Unique molecular identifiers were built into the TCRbeta library. Using its own MiXCR run on the PCR reads, TCRdb lists one record per CDR3 protein. The sample has some 120,000 distinct CDR3 sequences, around a tenth seen once; the top ten hold around 24%. This CDR3 comprises 14 residues. Germline V CDR1 and CDR2: SEHNR, FQNEAQ (reference sequence). V lost 4 bases, J lost 2 bases, and 8 bases lay in between. The study, taken as a whole, reports: It was newly produced T cells that mostly accounted for T-cell counts and diversity one year after transplant. Expanded clones from the graft, numbering several hundred, reportedly supplied alpha-beta T cells about two months after transplant.

The sequence derives from a girl under three years old who had a stem cell transplant for combined immunodeficiency, so the T cells may come from the graft donor. Sequencing was performed on PBMCs, mostly from graft donor cells, taken 180 days after TCRalphabeta/CD19-depleted stem cell transplant. This chain uses TRBV7-9 with TRBJ2-2; D is possibly TRBD2 (6 bases). In nucleotides, the CDR3 is TGTGCCAGCAGCTCCGGACTAAACACCGGGGAGCTGTTTTTT. Protein product: CASSSGLNTGELFF.